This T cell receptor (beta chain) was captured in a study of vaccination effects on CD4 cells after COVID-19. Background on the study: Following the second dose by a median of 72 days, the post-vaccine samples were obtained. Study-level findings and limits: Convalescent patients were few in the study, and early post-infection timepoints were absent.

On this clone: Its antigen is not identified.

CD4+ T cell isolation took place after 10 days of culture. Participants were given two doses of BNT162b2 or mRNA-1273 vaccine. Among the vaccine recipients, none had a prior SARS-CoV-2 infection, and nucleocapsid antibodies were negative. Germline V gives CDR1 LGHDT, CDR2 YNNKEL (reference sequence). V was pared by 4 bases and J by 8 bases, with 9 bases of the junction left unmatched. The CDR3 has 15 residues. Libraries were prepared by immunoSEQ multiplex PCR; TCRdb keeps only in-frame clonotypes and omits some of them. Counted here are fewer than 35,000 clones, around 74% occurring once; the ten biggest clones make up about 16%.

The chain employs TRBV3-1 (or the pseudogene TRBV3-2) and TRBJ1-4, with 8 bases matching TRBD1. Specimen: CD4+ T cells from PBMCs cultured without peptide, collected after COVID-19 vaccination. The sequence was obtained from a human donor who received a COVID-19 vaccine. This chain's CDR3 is CASSLSRGRQEKLFF. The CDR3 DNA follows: TGTGCCAGCAGCCTCTCCAGGGGGCGGCAGGAAAAACTGTTTTTT.